This entry lists 6 T cell receptor beta chains sequenced from one sample in a study of T cells in Graves' hyperthyroidism and ophthalmopathy. It was RNA transcripts that yielded the amplified TCR beta CDR3 regions. The primer set for the first-round RT-PCR of the TCR CDR3 was HTBI. MiXCR was run by TCRdb on the multiplex PCR reads, yielding one entry per CDR3 protein. The top ten clones hold about 6.6% of a sample with 640,000 or so distinct CDR3 sequences, approximately 14% of them seen once. The sample consisted of blood. The source is a woman aged 18-30 years with Graves' ophthalmopathy.

This clonotype was seen repeatedly, ten times or more. V gene TRBV20-1 combines with J gene TRBJ2-7, with 9 bases that match TRBD2. Germline CDR1 reads DFQATT; CDR2 reads SNEGSKA (reference sequence). There are 14 residues in the CDR3. J was trimmed by 4 bases and V by 2 bases; bases with no gene match: 6. In DNA form, the CDR3 reads TGCAGTGCTAGAAGCAGCGGGGGGAGGTACGAGCAGTACTTC. Its protein is CSARSSGGRYEQYF.

The V and J genes are TRBV6-1 and TRBJ1-1; the match to TRBD1 covers 10 bases. The germline V gene has CDR1 MNHNS and CDR2 SASEGT. This CDR3 has 16 amino acids. The junction had 7 bases not matched to a gene; V was cut back by 5 bases and J by 1 base. The DNA of the CDR3 is TGTGCCAGCAGTAAACCCGGGACAGGGGAGAACACTGAAGCTTTCTTT. Its translation is CASSKPGTGENTEAFF.

This clonotype was seen a handful of times. V usage is TRBV6-6 and J usage is TRBJ1-4; weak D call: TRBD1 (6 bases). CDR1 is MNHNY, CDR2 SVGAGI, per germline (reference sequence). This CDR3 has 17 residues. V lost 0 bases to trimming and J lost 1 base, with 12 bases between them. This CDR3 reads CASSYSKGRGTNEKLFF. CDR3 in DNA: TGTGCCAGCAGTTACTCGAAGGGCAGGGGAACTAATGAAAAACTGTTTTTT.

This clonotype was seen repeatedly, ten times or more. The chain carries TRBV11-3 and TRBJ2-1; 7 nucleotides agree with TRBD2. This CDR3 comprises 15 residues. Germline CDR1 is SGHNT and CDR2 is YENEEA. The junction had 8 bases not matched to a gene; V was cut back by 3 bases and J by 6 bases. CDR3 region: CASSFTSDNSNEQFF. The CDR3 coding sequence is TGTGCCAGCAGCTTCACTAGCGATAACTCCAATGAGCAGTTCTTC.

This clonotype was seen ten or more times. The chain is built from TRBV28 and TRBJ2-2; D might be TRBD2 (5 bases). Trimming removed 2 bases from V and 3 bases from J, with 13 bases in between. Germline V CDR1 and CDR2: MDHEN, SYDVKM. This CDR3 region has 16 residues. The CDR3 nucleotides are TGTGCCAGCAGTTTAATAGGAACGGGATACACCGGGGAGCTGTTTTTT. Its protein product is CASSLIGTGYTGELFF.

This clonotype was picked up many times. The chain uses TRBV11-2 and TRBJ2-7; 11 nucleotides align to TRBD2. Germline assignment: CDR1 SGHAT and CDR2 FQNNGV. The CDR3 covers 14 residues. J lost 9 bases, V lost 1 base, and 5 bases had no gene match. The CDR3 sequence: CASSLGLAGGRQYF. The CDR3 DNA reads as TGTGCCAGCAGCTTAGGGTTAGCGGGAGGGCGGCAGTACTTC.